The 22 T cell receptor beta chains below were found in one sample sequenced in a study of cytomegalovirus exposure and HLA in healthy donors. Amplification used 60 Vbeta primers and 13 Jbeta primers. This table comes from immunoSEQ multiplex PCR, and its TCRdb copy is limited to in-frame clones, with some not included. This table holds 150,000 to 200,000 clones, about three quarters found once. Source material: PBMCs. The receptor source for this set is a man aged 40-49 years in good health and CMV-seropositive.

The chain is built from TRBV13 and TRBJ1-2; 7 nucleotides line up with TRBD1. Germline CDR1 PRHDT, CDR2 FYEKMQ (reference sequence). J lost 1 base, V lost 5 bases, and 1 base had no gene match. The CDR3 contains 13 residues. The chain's CDR3 is CASSRDSNYGYTF. In DNA, the CDR3 is TGTGCCAGCAGCCGGGACAGTAACTATGGCTACACCTTC.

The chain joins TRBV18 to TRBJ2-7, with TRBD1 matching 7 bases. CDR1 KGHSH and CDR2 LQKENI come from the germline V gene. With 2 bases clipped from V and 3 bases from J, the junction kept 7 bases outside the gene matches. The CDR3 has 15 amino acids. In nucleotides, the CDR3 is TGTGCCAGCTCACCAAAGCCGGGACAGAGCTACGAGCAGTACTTC. It specifies CASSPKPGQSYEQYF.

The chain carries TRBV27 and TRBJ1-5; D call uncertain. V lost 5 bases and J lost 0, with 11 bases in between. The CDR3 extends over 15 amino acids. Germline CDR1 reads MNHEY; CDR2 reads SMNVEV (reference sequence). CDR3 residues: CASSINHGSNQPQHF. CDR3 nucleotide sequence: TGTGCCAGCAGTATAAATCACGGTAGCAATCAGCCCCAGCATTTT.

This chain links TRBV6-5 with TRBJ1-2, with TRBD1 matching over 7 bases. Trimming at V came to 5 bases and at J to 5 bases, leaving 2 bases not matched to a gene. Germline V gene data show CDR1 as MNHEY and CDR2 as SVGAGI. The CDR3 sequence is 12 residues long. Written as DNA, the CDR3 is TGTGCCAGCAGTGACAGGGAGTATGGCTACACCTTC. Translation: CASSDREYGYTF.

This CDR3 reads CASSIARQRIGGYTF. The CDR3 DNA sequence: TGTGCCAGTAGTATCGCCAGGCAACGAATTGGGGGCTACACCTTC. The gene calls are TRBV19 and TRBJ1-2; D not resolved. The germline V gene encodes CDR1 LNHDA and CDR2 SQIVND (reference sequence). CDR3 length: 15 amino acids. Trimming took off 3 bases at V and 8 bases at J, with 19 bases between the two ends.

The chain recombines TRBV7-9 with TRBJ1-5; tentatively, D is TRBD1 (5 bases). This CDR3 has 15 residues. Trimming stripped 4 bases from V and 6 bases from J, with 16 bases between. CDR1 is SEHNR, CDR2 FQNEAQ, per germline (reference sequence). The CDR3 loop reads CASSSMDGAGQPQHF. The CDR3 region has the DNA TGTGCCAGCAGCTCGATGGATGGGGCAGGTCAGCCCCAGCATTTT.

The chain combines TRBV23-1 with TRBJ1-5; D is possibly TRBD1 (5 bases). TRBV23-1 is classed as an ORF, of uncertain function. The CDR3 extends over 15 amino acids. V was trimmed by 0 bases and J by 4 bases, leaving 10 bases between them. CDR3 sequence (DNA): TGCGCCAGCAGTCAATCTGGGGCAGCAAATCAGCCCCAGCATTTT. Translating gives CASSQSGAANQPQHF.

The chain has TRBV9 and TRBJ1-1; maybe TRBD1 (5 bases). This CDR3 spans 15 amino acids. Deletions cut 0 bases from V and 3 bases from J, with 12 bases between. Germline lookup yields CDR1 SGDLS and CDR2 YYNGEE. CDR3 DNA: TGTGCCAGCAGCGTAGAAGGCAGGGTGGACACTGAAGCTTTCTTT. It codes for CASSVEGRVDTEAFF.

This chain uses TRBV13 with TRBJ1-1, with TRBD1 as a possible D gene (6 bases). The CDR3 consists of 19 residues. V was trimmed by 5 bases and J by 8 bases, leaving 33 bases between them. The germline V gene encodes CDR1 PRHDT and CDR2 FYEKMQ (reference sequence). The CDR3 DNA sequence: TGTGCCAGCAGCGGAGAGGGGCTGGGAGGGTGGGGGGGGGCCCAGGAAGCTTTCTTT. Translated: CASSGEGLGGWGGAQEAFF.

The sample holds a few counts of this clone. The chain employs TRBV12-2 and TRBJ1-2. TRBV12-2 is reported as a pseudogene. The CDR3 has 14 residues. The CDR3 sequence: CASRLAEGPNGYTF. CDR3 DNA: TGTGCAAGTCGCTTAGCGGAGGGCCCCAATGGCTACACCTTC.

The CDR3 nucleotides read TGTGCCAGCAGCGCGCCTGGGGCTAGCGGCTACGAGCAGTACTTC. This sequence encodes CASSAPGASGYEQYF. The J gene is TRBJ2-5, the V gene TRBV5-4, with 7 positions matching TRBD2. Matching the DNA end better, TRBJ2-7 makes the J call doubtful. The CDR3 loop spans 15 amino acids. In germline, CDR1 is SGHNT, CDR2 YYREEE (reference sequence).

About this clone itself: An end of the junction does not agree with germline; a read error may underlie this. This chain connects TRBV6-5 to TRBJ1-1, with 7 nucleotides matching TRBD1. Germline V CDR1 and CDR2: MNHEY, SVGAGI. The CDR3 runs 15 residues. The DNA of the CDR3 is TGTGCCAGCAGCCGCTGGGACAGCATGAACACTGAAGCTCTCTTT. Its translation: CASSRWDSMNTEALF.

V gene TRBV5-1 combines with J gene TRBJ2-2; 12 bases are shared with TRBD2. Trimming took 0 bases from V and 2 from J; bases not matched to a gene: 11. Germline V gene sequence: CDR1 SGHRS, CDR2 YFSETQ. CDR3 length equals 20 residues. CDR3 residues: CASSLALASGRAPNTGELFF. For the CDR3, the DNA is TGCGCCAGCAGCTTGGCCCTCGCTAGCGGGAGGGCCCCTAACACCGGGGAGCTGTTTTTT.

The chain joins TRBV5-1 to TRBJ1-4, with a tentative D call TRBD1 (5 bases). Trimming cost V 0 bases and J 7 bases, with 16 bases left between them. Germline V gene lookup returns CDR1 SGHRS and CDR2 YFSETQ. The CDR3 contains 16 residues. The CDR3 loop is CASSLGQGLRVEKLFF. In nucleotides, the CDR3 is TGCGCCAGCAGCTTGGGGCAGGGACTCCGAGTTGAAAAACTGTTTTTT.

Concerning this clone itself: One junction end disagrees with the germline gene, perhaps due to a read error. The genes are TRBV29-1 and TRBJ2-1, with a possible D match to TRBD2 (5 bases). Germline lookup yields CDR1 SQVTM and CDR2 ANQGSEA. The length of the CDR3 is 15 residues. Here the CDR3 DNA reads TGCAGCGTCGAAGGGAGACGCCTCCTCTACAATGAGCAGTTCTTC. As protein: CSVEGRRLLYNEQFF.

The chain's CDR3 is CASSSGLAGGGGETQYF. The CDR3 region has the DNA TGCGCCAGCAGCTCAGGACTAGCGGGAGGAGGTGGGGAGACCCAGTACTTC. The rearrangement joins TRBV5-1 to TRBJ2-5; 14 bases are a match to TRBD2. V trimming: 3 bases; J trimming: 5 bases; junction bases outside the gene matches: 9. Per the germline V gene, CDR1 is SGHRS and CDR2 is YFSETQ. The CDR3 consists of 17 residues.

The CDR3 protein is CASSSGQGPANYGYTF. The CDR3 bases are TGTGCCAGCAGCTCGGGACAGGGGCCAGCTAACTATGGCTACACCTTC. V gene TRBV11-3 combines with J gene TRBJ1-2; the match to TRBD1 covers 10 bases. Germline loops: CDR1 SGHNT, CDR2 YENEEA. The CDR3 covers 16 residues. V shed 4 bases and J 0 bases; nucleotides not matched to a gene: 5.

This CDR3 reads CAISRDKASYEQYF. In DNA form, the CDR3 reads TGTGCCATAAGCAGGGACAAGGCCTCCTACGAGCAGTACTTC. The chain employs TRBV10-3 and TRBJ2-7, with a tentative D call TRBD1 (6 bases). The CDR3 loop spans 14 amino acids. Germline-derived CDR1 and CDR2 are ENHRY and SYGVKD. Trimming pared 9 bases from V and 0 bases from J, leaving 15 bases between.

CDR3 DNA: TGTGCCAGCAGCCCGGGACAGGGGTGGGACAATGAGCAGTTCTTC. Amino acids: CASSPGQGWDNEQFF. The genes are TRBV5-8 and TRBJ2-1; 10 nucleotides agree with TRBD1. This CDR3 spans 15 amino acids. V lost 4 bases to trimming and J lost 5 bases; unmatched junction nucleotides: 6. Germline CDR1 is SGHTS and CDR2 is YDEGEE.

V usage is TRBV7-8 and J usage is TRBJ2-7; D not certain. CDR3 size: 14 residues. Germline V gene sequence: CDR1 SGHVS, CDR2 FQNEAQ. Trimming took off 4 bases at V and 1 base at J, with 11 bases between the two ends. The CDR3 spells CASSSLSQSYEQYF. In nucleotides, the CDR3 is TGTGCCAGCAGCTCCCTGTCTCAGTCCTACGAGCAGTACTTC.

This chain uses TRBV5-4 with TRBJ2-5, with 7 bases aligning to TRBD2. The CDR3 is 14 amino acids. Germline V gene data show CDR1 as SGHNT and CDR2 as YYREEE (reference sequence). With 3 bases clipped from V and 5 bases from J, the junction kept 7 bases outside the gene matches. The CDR3: CASSSREDGETQYF. The CDR3, as DNA: TGTGCCAGCAGCTCCCGGGAGGACGGGGAGACCCAGTACTTC. The full variable domain, its missing parts supplied by reference TRBV5-4 and TRBJ2-5, is ETGVTQSPTHLIKTRGQQVTLRCSSQSGHNTVSWYQQALGQGPQFIFQYYREEENGRGNFPPRFSGLQFPNYSSELNVNALELDDSALYLCASSSREDGETQYFGPGTRLLVL.

This chain links TRBV7-9 with TRBJ2-3, with TRBD2 matching 11 bases. J was trimmed by 4 bases and V by 5 bases; bases with no gene match: 8. Germline CDR1 SEHNR, CDR2 FQNEAQ (reference sequence). The CDR3 contains 16 residues. The CDR3 DNA sequence: TGTGCCAGCAGCCTTTTAGCGGGAGGGCCTTCAGATACGCAGTATTTT. Amino acid sequence: CASSLLAGGPSDTQYF.